Given below is one T cell receptor (beta chain) in context. Primers included in the PCR were 60 Vbeta and 13 Jbeta primers. Measured with immunoSEQ multiplex PCR; TCRdb has only the in-frame clones, and not every one. The sample carries just over 150,000 clones, roughly 85% recorded once. This sample stems from a study of cytomegalovirus exposure and HLA in healthy donors. The sequenced material came from PBMCs. The sequence was collected from a man younger than 35 in good health and CMV-seropositive.

CDR3 protein: CASSAEGREVNSGNTIYF. The CDR3 bases are TGTGCCAGCAGCGCTGAGGGGAGGGAGGTAAACTCTGGAAACACCATATATTTT. The chain uses TRBV9 and TRBJ1-3, with D possibly being TRBD1 (5 bases). The ends were cut back, 3 bases at V and 0 bases at J, with 19 bases in the middle. The CDR3 is 18 amino acids. CDR1 and CDR2 from the germline V gene are SGDLS and YYNGEE.